This is a list of T cell receptor beta chains from one sample in a study of response to subunit inactivated influenza vaccine. Each CDR3 protein gets one entry after TCRdb re-called the RT-PCR reads with MiXCR. The table has 650,000 to 800,000 distinct CDR3 sequences, roughly 18% seen once. The starting material was PBMCs from blood, obtained roughly 5 days after vaccination. These receptors came from a man aged 45-65 years who received an inactivated influenza vaccine. Each CDR3 is given with its conserved first and last residue. A D gene is named only where the DNA matches it firmly. The size field is filled for only some rows; it gives once, few, many or a size class.

TRBJ2-4 - - TRBV5-5 TGTGCCAGCAGCTTGAACGGGGTAGGCAAAAACATTCAGTACTTC CASSLNGVGKNIQYF
TRBJ2-3 - - TRBV2 TGTGCCAGCAGTGGGACAACCTATACGCAGTATTTT CASSGTTYTQYF
TRBJ2-3 - few TRBV15 TGTGCCACCAGCAGAGGCGGGGGCACAGATACGCAGTATTTT CATSRGGGTDTQYF
TRBJ2-1 - - TRBV7-8 TGTGCCAGCAGCTTAGCTACAGGATACTCCTACAATGAGCAGTTCTTC CASSLATGYSYNEQFF
TRBJ1-1 - few TRBV4-3 TGCGCCAGCAGCCACCGCGGCTTTGGTGACACTGAAGCTTTCTTT CASSHRGFGDTEAFF
TRBJ2-7 - - TRBV7-8 TGTGCCAGCAGCCGCCGGACTGACCCCTACGAGCAGTACTTC CASSRRTDPYEQYF
TRBJ1-1 - - TRBV30 TGTGCCTGGAGTGTCGACAGGAACACTGAAGCTTTCTTT CAWSVDRNTEAFF
TRBJ2-1 - - TRBV12-5 TGTGCTAGTGGTTTGGTACGACATAAGCAGTTCTTC CASGLVRHKQFF
TRBJ2-7 TRBD2 many TRBV5-1 TGCGCCAGCAGCCCCGGGGGTAGCGGGAGTTCCTACGAGCAGTACTTC CASSPGGSGSSYEQYF
TRBJ2-3 - - TRBV24-1 TGTGCCACCAGTGGCTACTCTAGATCAGATACGCAGTATTTT CATSGYSRSDTQYF
TRBJ2-7 - - TRBV7-9 TGTGCCAGCAGCCCGACAGAATACGAGCAGTACTTC CASSPTEYEQYF
TRBJ1-2 - - TRBV7-8 TGTGCCAGCAGCTTAGCGGAGGGCAGAGGGGGCTACACCTTC CASSLAEGRGGYTF
TRBJ1-5 - few TRBV28 TGTGCCAGCACAGGGAACAATCAGCCCCAGCATTTT CASTGNNQPQHF
TRBJ1-5 - - TRBV10-2 TGCGCCAGCAGTGAGGGGCACAGGAATCAGCCCCAGCATTTT CASSEGHRNQPQHF
TRBJ2-3 TRBD1 few TRBV12-5 TGTGCTAGTGGTTTGGTGTTAACAGGGGGCGCAGATACGCAGTATTTT CASGLVLTGGADTQYF